A selection of T cell receptor beta chains follows, all from one sample in a study of CD8 T cells in ankylosing spondylitis. TCRdb re-called the 5' RACE reads through MiXCR, storing one row per CDR3 protein. Of 700,000 or so distinct CDR3 sequences listed, around 19% are singletons. Sequenced input: blood, either unsorted or a sorted T cell fraction (not recorded which). These TCRs come from a male donor with ankylosing spondylitis. CDR3s include the opening cysteine and the closing phenylalanine or tryptophan. The D gene is left open where the match is weak. The size of a clone is reported for some rows only, either as once, few or many, or as a class for expanded clones.

TRBJ1-1 many TRBV12-3/TRBV12-4 TRBD1 CASSLDRGATEAFF TGTGCCAGCAGTTTGGACAGGGGAGCCACTGAAGCTTTCTTT
TRBJ2-2 - TRBV2 - CASSEHRAGGELFF TGTGCCAGCAGTGAACACAGGGCGGGCGGGGAGCTGTTTTTT
TRBJ1-1 many TRBV29-1 TRBD1 CSVAQGWGTEAFF TGCAGCGTGGCACAGGGGTGGGGCACTGAAGCTTTCTTT
TRBJ2-3 many TRBV20-1 - CSGGGRATDTQYF TGCAGTGGGGGAGGTAGGGCCACAGATACGCAGTATTTT
TRBJ2-5 few TRBV5-1 TRBD1 CASSITGAGETQYF TGCGCCAGCAGCATTACAGGGGCGGGAGAGACCCAGTACTTC
TRBJ2-1 few TRBV12-3/TRBV12-4 - CASSAQMNEQFF TGTGCCAGCAGTGCTCAAATGAATGAGCAGTTCTTC
TRBJ2-1 - TRBV20-1 TRBD2 CSAQSSGPIYNEQFF TGCAGTGCGCAATCTAGCGGTCCGATCTACAATGAGCAGTTCTTC
TRBJ2-3 few TRBV6-5 - CASSYSRRAAVSTDTQYF TGTGCCAGCAGTTACTCGAGGCGGGCGGCAGTTAGCACAGATACGCAGTATTTT
TRBJ2-7 - TRBV6-1 TRBD2 CASEQAGGPGEQYF TGTGCCAGTGAACAGGCGGGAGGGCCAGGCGAGCAGTACTTC
TRBJ2-5 few TRBV18 TRBD1 CASSPPSGGRETQYF TGTGCCAGCTCACCACCGTCAGGGGGAAGAGAGACCCAGTACTTC
TRBJ1-1 - TRBV4-1 - CASSQLENTEAFF TGCGCCAGCAGCCAACTAGAGAACACTGAAGCTTTCTTT
TRBJ1-5 few TRBV27 TRBD1 CASRSGTGGNQPQHF TGTGCCAGCAGGAGCGGGACAGGGGGCAATCAGCCCCAGCATTTT
TRBJ2-2 few TRBV5-1 TRBD2 CASSFRGGDTGELFF TGCGCCAGCAGCTTCCGCGGGGGTGACACCGGGGAGCTGTTTTTT